One and the same sample provided the 18 T cell receptor beta chains below, sequenced in a study of cytomegalovirus exposure and HLA in healthy donors. Primers for the PCR totalled 60 Vbeta and 13 Jbeta. Measured with immunoSEQ multiplex PCR; TCRdb has only the in-frame clones, and not every one. This sample yields approximately 110,000 clones, of which around 78% are seen a single time; roughly 5.7% belongs to the top ten. Sequencing input: PBMCs. Every receptor here comes from a male donor in good health and CMV-seronegative.

The chain joins TRBV5-1 to TRBJ1-2; possible D gene TRBD1, 5 bases. The V end was cut by 4 bases, the J end by 5 bases, with 12 bases between. This CDR3 has 13 residues. Germline V gives CDR1 SGHRS, CDR2 YFSETQ. The CDR3 region is CASSVDSRYGYTF. CDR3 DNA sequence: TGCGCCAGCAGCGTAGACAGCCGATATGGCTACACCTTC.

As concerns this clone: Since no conserved phenylalanine or tryptophan closes the CDR3, a read error is the likely cause. The chain carries TRBV6-5 and TRBJ2-7, with a weak D call TRBD1 (6 bases). Per the germline V gene, CDR1 is MNHEY and CDR2 is SVGAGI. CDR3 length equals 14 residues. Trimming stripped 6 bases from V and 1 base from J, with 13 bases between. CDR3 nucleotide sequence: TGTGCCAGCAGGACGGACAGCCTGTCCTACGAGCAGTACCTC. It specifies CASRTDSLSYEQYL.

This rearrangement joins TRBV11-3 to TRBJ2-3, with 12 nucleotides matching TRBD2. The CDR3 has 18 residues. V trimming: 1 base; J trimming: 1 base; junction bases outside the gene matches: 6. Germline V gives CDR1 SGHNT, CDR2 YENEEA. CDR3 amino acids: CASSLGGTSGPGTDTQYF. CDR3 DNA: TGTGCCAGCAGCTTAGGGGGGACTAGCGGGCCTGGCACAGATACGCAGTATTTT.

This clone was seen once. J is TRBJ2-1 and V is TRBV28, with a tentative D call TRBD1 (5 bases). The CDR3 extends over 15 amino acids. V gave up 5 bases and J gave up 7 bases, with 18 bases separating them. CDR1 and CDR2 from the germline V gene are MDHEN and SYDVKM. CDR3 loop: CASSGDFPGKNEQFF. Here the CDR3 DNA reads TGTGCCAGCAGTGGAGACTTCCCAGGGAAGAATGAGCAGTTCTTC.

This chain links TRBV2 with TRBJ2-5; D may be TRBD2 (5 bases). CDR1 is SNHLY and CDR2 is FYNNEI in the germline V gene. The CDR3 has 15 residues. With 4 bases removed from V and 3 bases from J, the gap between germline ends came to 15 bases. CDR3 nucleotides: TGTGCCAGCAGTGGCCCACCCGTGGGAGAAGAGACCCAGTACTTC. This gives the protein CASSGPPVGEETQYF.

V is TRBV5-4 and J is TRBJ2-5; 10 nucleotides align to TRBD1. In germline, CDR1 is SGHNT, CDR2 YYREEE (reference sequence). The CDR3 has 15 amino acids. J gave up 4 bases and V 3 bases, and 6 bases lay outside the gene matches. The CDR3 sequence: CASSSATGGLETQYF. CDR3 nucleotides: TGTGCCAGCAGCTCCGCGACAGGGGGCTTAGAGACCCAGTACTTC.

The V and J genes are TRBV10-2 and TRBJ2-7; TRBD1 matches at 7 bases. The CDR3 is 12 amino acids. V was clipped by 5 bases and J by 5 bases; unmatched bases: 3. Germline values: CDR1 WSHSY, CDR2 SAAADI. The CDR3 region has the DNA TGCGCCAGCAGTCTCACAGGGGACGAGCAGTACTTC. Protein sequence: CASSLTGDEQYF.

Only one count was recorded for this clone. The chain recombines TRBV18 with TRBJ2-7, with 8 bases identical to TRBD2. This CDR3 region has 14 residues. The germline gives CDR1 KGHSH, CDR2 LQKENI. Germline trimming cut 0 bases from V and 3 bases from J; bases unmatched to any gene: 1. The CDR3 region has the DNA TGTGCCAGCTCACCACCTAGCGGGATCTACGAGCAGTACTTC. It translates to CASSPPSGIYEQYF.

The rearrangement joins TRBV7-9 to TRBJ1-1; no clear D gene. Germline lookup yields CDR1 SEHNR and CDR2 FQNEAQ (reference sequence). Trimming removed 5 bases at V and 4 bases at J, with 14 bases between. The CDR3 totals 14 residues. The CDR3 region is CASSPGREGTEAFF. As DNA, the CDR3 is TGTGCCAGCAGCCCCGGGAGGGAAGGCACTGAAGCTTTCTTT.

V and J are TRBV4-1 and TRBJ1-1, with no clear D. Germline-derived CDR1 and CDR2 are MGHRA and YSYEKL. The ends were cut back, 2 bases at V and 1 base at J, with 8 bases in the middle. The CDR3 is made up of 14 amino acids. The CDR3 DNA reads TGCGCCAGCAGCCAACCCGGGGAGAACACTGAAGCTTTCTTT. It is translated as CASSQPGENTEAFF.

This chain uses TRBV4-2 with TRBJ2-7, with 11 nucleotides matching TRBD2. The V and J ends lost 5 bases and 4 bases, in that order; junction bases with no gene match: 7. The CDR3 runs 15 residues. Germline assignment: CDR1 LGHNA and CDR2 YNFKEQ. This CDR3 reads CASSAGTSGQYEQYF. CDR3 sequence (DNA): TGTGCCAGCAGCGCCGGGACTAGCGGACAATACGAGCAGTACTTC.

J is TRBJ2-7 and V is TRBV5-1; maybe TRBD2 (5 bases). The CDR3 covers 15 residues. Looked up from germline, CDR1 is SGHRS and CDR2 is YFSETQ. The V end was cut by 6 bases, the J end by 0 bases, with 16 bases between. The CDR3 nucleotides read TGCGCCAGCAAGCTTGGCACCGGGAACTCCTACGAGCAGTACTTC. Translated: CASKLGTGNSYEQYF.

The V gene is TRBV9, the J gene TRBJ2-2; TRBD2 matches 12 bases. The CDR3 contains 14 residues. From germline, CDR1 is SGDLS and CDR2 YYNGEE. The trim removed 5 bases at V and 6 bases at J, leaving 2 bases unmatched. The CDR3 loop is CASSLAGGPGELFF. In nucleotides, the CDR3 is TGTGCCAGCAGTCTAGCGGGAGGGCCCGGGGAGCTGTTTTTT.

The CDR3 DNA sequence: TGTGCCAGCAGCTTAGTACAGGGGTCCTACAATGAGCAGTTCTTC. It specifies CASSLVQGSYNEQFF. This chain connects TRBV7-3 to TRBJ2-1, with 7 bases identical to TRBD1. This CDR3 is built from 15 residues. Germline CDR1 SGHTA, CDR2 FQGTGA. Losses at the gene ends were 2 bases for V and 1 base for J; bases not matched to a gene: 2.

The J gene is TRBJ2-2, the V gene TRBV9, with D possibly TRBD1 on 6 matching bases. Germline V gene sequence: CDR1 SGDLS, CDR2 YYNGEE. This CDR3 has 16 amino acids. V lost 0 bases to trimming and J lost 5 bases, with 14 bases between them. The CDR3 DNA follows: TGTGCCAGCAGCGTAGATCTGGGGGCGGAAACCGGGGAGCTGTTTTTT. It specifies CASSVDLGAETGELFF. The full variable domain, rest sourced from reference TRBV9 and TRBJ2-2, is DSGVTQTPKHLITATGQRVTLRCSPRSGDLSVYWYQQSLDQGLQFLIQYYNGEERAKGNILERFSAQQFPDLHSELNLSSLELGDSALYFCASSVDLGAETGELFFGEGSRLTVL.

J is TRBJ1-3 and V is TRBV19, with D perhaps TRBD1 (5 bases). Trimming shortened V by 6 bases and J by 0 bases, and 15 bases separated the two germline ends. Germline V gene data show CDR1 as LNHDA and CDR2 as SQIVND (reference sequence). The CDR3 totals 16 residues. The CDR3 DNA sequence: TGTGCCAGTAGCCGGGACTCTCGAACCTCTGGAAACACCATATATTTT. Its protein product is CASSRDSRTSGNTIYF.

In regard to this clone: A read error may produce the germline difference seen at one junction end. This chain connects TRBV7-7 to TRBJ2-1, with a weak D call TRBD2 (6 bases). The CDR3 has 18 amino acids. Germline loops: CDR1 SSHAT, CDR2 FNYEAQ (reference sequence). The CDR3 protein is CASSLGRFGGNAYNEQFF. Here the CDR3 DNA reads TGTGCTAGCAGCTTAGGTCGTTTTGGCGGGAATGCCTACAATGAGCAGTTCTTC.

V usage is TRBV6-5 and J usage is TRBJ2-5, with TRBD1 identical over 7 bases. The V and J ends lost 7 bases and 4 bases, in that order; junction bases with no gene match: 12. CDR3 length equals 15 residues. Germline CDR1 is MNHEY and CDR2 is SVGAGI. The CDR3 sequence is CASTRRGRGTETQYF. For the CDR3, the DNA is TGTGCCAGCACCCGTAGGGGCAGGGGGACAGAGACCCAGTACTTC.